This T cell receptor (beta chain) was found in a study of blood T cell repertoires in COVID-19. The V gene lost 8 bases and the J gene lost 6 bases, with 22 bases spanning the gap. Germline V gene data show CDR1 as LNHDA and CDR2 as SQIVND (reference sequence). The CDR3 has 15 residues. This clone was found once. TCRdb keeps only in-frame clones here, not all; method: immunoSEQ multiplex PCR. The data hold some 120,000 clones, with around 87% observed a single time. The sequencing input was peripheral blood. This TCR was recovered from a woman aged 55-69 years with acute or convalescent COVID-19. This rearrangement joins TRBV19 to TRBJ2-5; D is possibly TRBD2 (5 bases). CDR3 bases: TGTGCCAGTCGAGGTTTGGGGATGGGAGAGAAGACCCAGTACTTC. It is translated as CASRGLGMGEKTQYF.